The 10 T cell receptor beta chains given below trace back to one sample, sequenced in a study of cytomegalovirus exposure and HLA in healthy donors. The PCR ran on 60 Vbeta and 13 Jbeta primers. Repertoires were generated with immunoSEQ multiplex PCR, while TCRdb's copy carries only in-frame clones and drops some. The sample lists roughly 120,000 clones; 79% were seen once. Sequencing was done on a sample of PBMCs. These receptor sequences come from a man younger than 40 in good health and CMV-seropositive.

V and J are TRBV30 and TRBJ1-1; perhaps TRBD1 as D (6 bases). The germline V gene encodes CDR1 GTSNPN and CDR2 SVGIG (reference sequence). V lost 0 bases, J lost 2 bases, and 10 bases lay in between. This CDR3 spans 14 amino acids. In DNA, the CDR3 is TGTGCCTGGAGTGTAGGCAGGGGAAACACTGAAGCTTTCTTT. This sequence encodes CAWSVGRGNTEAFF.

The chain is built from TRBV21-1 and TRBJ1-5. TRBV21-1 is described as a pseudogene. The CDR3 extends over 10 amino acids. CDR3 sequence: CASTNQPQHF. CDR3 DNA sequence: TGTGCCAGTACTAATCAGCCCCAGCATTTT.

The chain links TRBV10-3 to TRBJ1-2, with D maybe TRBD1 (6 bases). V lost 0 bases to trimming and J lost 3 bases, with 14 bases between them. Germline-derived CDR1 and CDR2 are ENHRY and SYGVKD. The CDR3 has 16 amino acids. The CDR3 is CAISESGGGVDYGYTF. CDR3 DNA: TGTGCCATCAGTGAGTCGGGGGGGGGCGTGGACTATGGCTACACCTTC.

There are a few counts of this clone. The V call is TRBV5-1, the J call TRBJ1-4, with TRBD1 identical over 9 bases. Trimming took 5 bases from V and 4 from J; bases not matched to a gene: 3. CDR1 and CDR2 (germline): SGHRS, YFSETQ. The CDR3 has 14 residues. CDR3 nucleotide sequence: TGCGCCAGCAGACAGGACAGGGGTAATGAAAAACTGTTTTTT. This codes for CASRQDRGNEKLFF.

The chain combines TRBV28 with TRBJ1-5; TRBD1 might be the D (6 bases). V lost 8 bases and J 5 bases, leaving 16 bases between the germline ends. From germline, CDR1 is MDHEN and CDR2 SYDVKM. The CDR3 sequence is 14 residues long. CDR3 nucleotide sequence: TGTGCCAGCGGCACAGGGCTAGAAGATCAGCCCCAGCATTTT. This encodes CASGTGLEDQPQHF.

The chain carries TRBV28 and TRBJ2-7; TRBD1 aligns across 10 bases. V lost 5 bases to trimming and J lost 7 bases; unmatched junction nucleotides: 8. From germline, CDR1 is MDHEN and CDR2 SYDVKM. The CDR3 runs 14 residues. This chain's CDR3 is CASSPPTGGWEQYF. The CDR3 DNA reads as TGTGCCAGCAGTCCCCCGACAGGGGGCTGGGAGCAGTACTTC.

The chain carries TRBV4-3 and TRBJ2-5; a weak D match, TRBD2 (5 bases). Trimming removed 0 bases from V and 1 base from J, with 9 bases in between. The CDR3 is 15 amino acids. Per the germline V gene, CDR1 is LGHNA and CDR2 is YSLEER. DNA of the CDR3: TGCGCCAGCAGCCAAGACGGGGTGGGCCAAGAGACCCAGTACTTC. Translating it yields CASSQDGVGQETQYF.

Here the CDR3 DNA reads TGTGCCAGCTCACCGTCGACAGCAAATTCACCCCTCCACTTT. Amino acid sequence: CASSPSTANSPLHF. The chain recombines TRBV18 with TRBJ1-6; D may be TRBD1 (5 bases). Germline V gene data show CDR1 as KGHSH and CDR2 as LQKENI. CDR3 length: 14 residues. Trimming took 3 bases from V and 7 from J, leaving 10 bases between them.

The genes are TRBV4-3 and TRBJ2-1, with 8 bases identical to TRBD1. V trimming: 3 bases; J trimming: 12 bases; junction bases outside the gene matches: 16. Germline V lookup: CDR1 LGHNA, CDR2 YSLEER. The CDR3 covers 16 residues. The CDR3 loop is CASSQIGHGQGFGQFF. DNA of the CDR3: TGCGCCAGCAGCCAGATAGGACACGGACAGGGCTTCGGGCAGTTCTTC.

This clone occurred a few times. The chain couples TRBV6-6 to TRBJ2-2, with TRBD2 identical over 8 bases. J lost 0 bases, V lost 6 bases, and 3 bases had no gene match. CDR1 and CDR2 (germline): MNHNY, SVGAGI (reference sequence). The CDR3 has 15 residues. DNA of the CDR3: TGTGCCAGCAGCCGCGGGGGGCCGAACACCGGGGAGCTGTTTTTT. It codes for CASSRGGPNTGELFF.